This entry concerns a single T cell receptor beta chain. Its antigen is currently not known. No much larger clonotype is one base removed from it; base qualities were not supplied. The CDR3 numbers 18 residues from cysteine through phenylalanine. Only the CDR3 DNA is retained, 54 bases long and in frame from the first base. CDR1 and CDR2, per the germline V gene, are SGDLS and YYNGEE. V sheds 0 bases and J sheds 4 bases, leaving 22 bases between their ends. Using the deep immunoSEQ assay, multiplex PCR amplified TCR CDR3 regions from genomic DNA. Genomic DNA extracted from each cell subset was distributed evenly over all wells of several immunoSEQ 96-well plates, and each plate served as one replicate. For sorted subsets, 200 to 250 ng of genomic DNA, equivalent to roughly 33,000 T cell genomes, went into each replicate PCR. Purified libraries were quantified with a Qubit 3.0 fluorometer, sized on a Bioanalyzer 2100, and re-quantified with the KAPA Library Quantification kit. Each immunoSEQ 96-well plate was sequenced on its own single-read 150-cycle Illumina NextSeq 550 flow cell. The authors' analysis ran thus. The immunoSEQ output contained only junctional sequences without quality scores, so filtering could not match that applied to full-length reads. Sequences were annotated with PyIR, a Python wrapper for IgBLAST v1.9, and V/J genes and CDR3 were assigned using IMGT germline references. Reads with weak V/J assignments (E-value above 1e-6), missing CDR3, stop codons, out-of-frame junctions, or ambiguous translated residues were removed. V3J clonotypes were defined as sequences sharing the same inferred V gene, J gene, and CDR3 amino acid sequence. Percentage overlap between repertoires was computed as shared unique clonotypes divided by the size of the smaller repertoire. Repertoire richness was assessed with RTK rarefaction, the Chao1 estimator, and Recon v2.1 estimates of unobserved clonotypes. Generation probabilities for all TCRbeta clonotypes obtained by the gDNA method from four donors were computed using OLGA. Imported from immuneACCESS, the table was reduced by TCRdb to in-frame sequences with V and J called. These copies leave out some clones; in studies compared against another copy, an unresolved V gene accounts for under half, and the cause of the remainder is not known. V and J calls and clone size are copied from that table; D and trimming were computed from the DNA. The table for this sample lists about 2 million clones; about 95% of them were counted only once. The ten largest clones take up 0.13% of the sample.

The donors were healthy, HIV-negative adults who had no recently reported acute infections or vaccinations. Every donor was a Caucasian adult living in Nashville, Tennessee, USA. Magnetic negative selection was used to enrich CD4+ T cells, after which naive cells were positively selected on CD45RA and the negative fraction became the memory subset. Blood was obtained by leukapheresis, after which PBMCs were separated by Ficoll-Histopaque density gradient centrifugation and cryopreserved in liquid nitrogen vapor phase. Analytical flow cytometry was used to check the purity and quantity of every magnetically sorted T cell population. From each sorted fraction, genomic DNA was isolated and quantified by UV absorbance on a Nanodrop 2000c. This sample is part of a study of shared clonotypes between healthy human individuals (dated by TCRdb to about 2020). Turning to the overall study: A few men and two women, aged 18 to 49 years, made up the cohort. To estimate repertoire size and how much clonotype sharing occurs between individuals, the study deeply sequenced the blood TCR repertoires of several healthy adults. For each donor, three plates each were used for CD4 naive and CD4 memory, two plates were used for CD8 naive, and one plate was used for CD8 memory. Libraries were prepared and TCR repertoires were sequenced by different laboratories using diverse techniques, in order to increase sequencing depth and limit assay-specific biases. Leukapheresis yielded between about 0.9 and 9 billion PBMCs per donor. Findings and caveats that apply to the study as a whole: Rarefaction of sorted-subset datasets indicated incomplete sequencing despite the large sequencing depth. Sampling was restricted to blood, and TCR repertoires in tissues likely differ from the TCR repertoires found in blood. The genetic and exposure-history diversity represented was limited by the small number of donors. Pairwise subsampling indicated that sequencing depth was expected to affect the degree of clonotype sharing among donors. Larger estimated clonotype richness was generally found for naive subsets than for memory subsets. When four donors were compared, the shared fraction of clonotypes was around 4.6% for naive CD4, 3% to 4% for naive CD8, more than 2% for memory CD4, and roughly 0.4% for memory CD8. Higher generation probabilities were observed for clonotypes shared by all four sorted-subset donors than for non-shared clonotypes.

The V and J segments used are TRBV9 and TRBJ1-2, and TRBD1 may be the D gene, going by 5 matching bases. The specimen sequenced was naive CD4+ T cells sorted from blood. In light of the paper, this sample's cell subset or site label describes: CD45RA+ positively selected. The source of this sequence is a man younger than 35 in good health. The CDR3 protein: CASSVGIATQGALYGYTF. The sequenced DNA: TGTGCCAGCAGCGTAGGTATTGCGACCCAGGGTGCCCTCTATGGCTACACCTTC.